These 30 T cell receptor beta chains were all obtained from the same sample, sequenced in a study of blood T cell repertoires in COVID-19. TCRdb's copy holds only in-frame clones and misses some; the assay was immunoSEQ multiplex PCR. Here the sample spans around 450,000 clones, roughly nine tenths being singletons. What was sequenced was PBMCs or T cells enriched from blood (not recorded which). The receptors shown here come from a woman aged 18-30 years with acute COVID-19.

This clone has only one observation. The CDR3 loop is CASSYTSMSTDTQYF. The CDR3 region has the DNA TGTGCCAGCAGCTACACATCGATGTCCACAGATACGCAGTATTTT. The V call is TRBV9, the J call TRBJ2-3; no firm D call. V was trimmed by 4 bases and J by 2 bases, leaving 14 bases between them. Germline V gene lookup returns CDR1 SGDLS and CDR2 YYNGEE. The length of the CDR3 is 15 residues.

The chain employs TRBV5-1 and TRBJ1-6; TRBD1 might be the D (5 bases). Trimming took 0 bases from V and 5 from J, leaving 9 bases between them. The CDR3 has 15 residues. CDR1 is SGHRS, CDR2 YFSETQ, per germline. The CDR3, as DNA: TGCGCCAGCAGCTTGGCAGGGTCGAATAATTCACCCCTCCACTTT. It is translated as CASSLAGSNNSPLHF.

A single count supports this clone. The V call is TRBV28, the J call TRBJ1-4, with 10 bases that match TRBD1. Germline CDR1 and CDR2: MDHEN and SYDVKM. The junction had 15 bases not matched to a gene; V was cut back by 1 base and J by 4 bases. CDR3 size: 20 residues. The CDR3 here is CASSLYGLGQGFPFNEKLFF. In DNA form, the CDR3 reads TGTGCCAGCAGTTTATATGGGTTGGGACAGGGGTTTCCCTTTAATGAAAAACTGTTTTTT.

CDR3: CASSAGAGANVLTF. As DNA, the CDR3 is TGTGCCAGCAGCGCGGGTGCTGGGGCCAACGTCCTGACTTTC. This chain links TRBV7-9 with TRBJ2-6; D is perhaps TRBD2 (5 bases). Trimming removed 5 bases from V and 2 bases from J, with 7 bases in between. Germline CDR1 and CDR2: SEHNR and FQNEAQ (reference sequence). The CDR3 is made up of 14 amino acids.

This clone was recorded only once. The chain links TRBV5-1 to TRBJ2-2, with D possibly being TRBD2 (5 bases). Germline V gene sequence: CDR1 SGHRS, CDR2 YFSETQ. Deletions cut 2 bases from V and 7 bases from J, with 18 bases between. The CDR3 contains 16 residues. The CDR3 DNA follows: TGCGCCAGCAGCTTTCCGACCGGTTCCGGGATCGGGGAGCTGTTTTTT. Translation: CASSFPTGSGIGELFF.

This chain links TRBV10-2 with TRBJ1-1; 8 bases are shared with TRBD1. J was trimmed by 1 base and V by 4 bases; bases with no gene match: 2. CDR1 and CDR2 (germline): WSHSY, SAAADI. The CDR3 sequence is 14 residues long. CDR3 amino acids: CASSGGQANTEAFF. Written as DNA, the CDR3 is TGCGCCAGCAGTGGGGGACAGGCGAACACTGAAGCTTTCTTT.

V is TRBV9 and J is TRBJ2-5; 9 bases are a match to TRBD2. Looked up from germline, CDR1 is SGDLS and CDR2 is YYNGEE. CDR3 length: 19 amino acids. J was trimmed by 1 base and V by 2 bases; bases with no gene match: 15. The CDR3, as DNA: TGTGCCAGCAGCGTTCTAGCGGGATTCGCCTTAGGGGTCCAAGAGACCCAGTACTTC. The encoded protein is CASSVLAGFALGVQETQYF.

The CDR3 DNA reads as TGTGCCAGCAGTTTTGGCATCGGACTAGCGGGCGGCGAGCAGTACTTC. As protein: CASSFGIGLAGGEQYF. The chain employs TRBV28 and TRBJ2-7; 11 positions match TRBD2. CDR1 is MDHEN, CDR2 SYDVKM, per germline. Trimming cost V 3 bases and J 6 bases; bases outside gene matches: 10. The CDR3 extends over 16 amino acids.

The chain uses TRBV4-1 and TRBJ2-7, with no clear D. This CDR3 has 16 residues. Trimming stripped 2 bases from V and 2 bases from J, with 16 bases between. Germline loops: CDR1 MGHRA, CDR2 YSYEKL. The CDR3 sequence: CASSQSSQRPPYEQYF. CDR3 DNA: TGCGCCAGCAGCCAATCTAGTCAACGTCCTCCCTACGAGCAGTACTTC.

This chain joins TRBV5-4 and TRBJ2-5; D call uncertain. V was trimmed by 4 bases and J by 2 bases, leaving 3 bases between them. Germline V gives CDR1 SGHNT, CDR2 YYREEE (reference sequence). The CDR3 contains 11 residues. The CDR3 nucleotides read TGTGCCAGCAGCCCGCAAGAGACCCAGTACTTC. Translation: CASSPQETQYF.

The chain links TRBV24-1 to TRBJ2-1; 10 bases line up with TRBD1. Germline trimming cut 4 bases from V and 5 bases from J; bases unmatched to any gene: 4. Germline CDR1 KGHDR, CDR2 SFDVKD. The CDR3 is made up of 15 amino acids. As DNA, the CDR3 is TGTGCCACCAGTGAATCCGGGACAGGGGACAATGAGCAGTTCTTC. Protein sequence: CATSESGTGDNEQFF.

The chain links TRBV5-1 to TRBJ2-1, with TRBD1 identical over 7 bases. The V and J ends lost 1 base and 10 bases, in that order; junction bases with no gene match: 11. The CDR3 length is 15 residues. The germline V gene encodes CDR1 SGHRS and CDR2 YFSETQ. The CDR3 nucleotides read TGCGCCAGCAGCTTGATTCCGGACAGGCCTAGGGAGCAGTTCTTC. The encoded protein is CASSLIPDRPREQFF.

The J gene is TRBJ2-1, the V gene TRBV28, with 12 bases that match TRBD2. V dropped 5 bases and J dropped 9; count of bases not matched to a gene: 5. Germline CDR1 and CDR2: MDHEN and SYDVKM. The CDR3 length is 14 residues. The CDR3 DNA follows: TGTGCCAGCAGTCCGCGACTAGCGGGAGTTGAGCAGTTCTTC. It encodes CASSPRLAGVEQFF.

V is TRBV4-3 and J is TRBJ1-3; 9 nucleotides line up with TRBD1. This CDR3 contains 17 residues. CDR1 and CDR2 (germline): LGHNA, YSLEER. After removal of 1 base from V and 1 base from J, the junction contained 5 bases not matched to a gene. CDR3 loop: CASSQVHRGRSGNTIYF. The CDR3 DNA is TGCGCCAGCAGCCAAGTCCACAGGGGGCGATCTGGAAACACCATATATTTT.

This clone showed up just a few times. The chain carries TRBV12-3 or TRBV12-4 and TRBJ2-7, with TRBD1 identical over 8 bases. With V trimmed by 10 bases and J by 3 bases, 8 bases remained unmatched. The CDR3 extends over 13 amino acids. In DNA, the CDR3 is TGTGCCATCACACTACAGGGGGTCTACGAGCAGTACTTC. Its translation: CAITLQGVYEQYF.

This chain connects TRBV5-1 to TRBJ2-7, with TRBD1 identical over 7 bases. Trimming at V came to 0 bases and at J to 2 bases, leaving 8 bases not matched to a gene. Germline V gene sequence: CDR1 SGHRS, CDR2 YFSETQ. The CDR3 consists of 16 residues. Here the CDR3 DNA reads TGCGCCAGCAGCTTGGCCCCCGGGACAGAGACCTACGAGCAGTACTTC. It encodes CASSLAPGTETYEQYF.

This clone showed up just once. The V gene is TRBV2, the J gene TRBJ1-5; 7 nucleotides match TRBD1. With V trimmed by 10 bases and J by 4 bases, 13 bases remained unmatched. The CDR3 runs to 15 residues. The germline V gene has CDR1 SNHLY and CDR2 FYNNEI. The CDR3: CATSTGGGSNQPQHF. The CDR3 coding sequence is TGTGCCACATCGACGGGAGGGGGCAGTAATCAGCCCCAGCATTTT.

This chain joins TRBV11-2 and TRBJ2-7; 9 bases map to TRBD1. This CDR3 has 16 amino acids. The ends lost 5 bases at V and 2 bases at J; junction bases unmatched: 10. Germline V gene data show CDR1 as SGHAT and CDR2 as FQNNGV. The CDR3, as DNA: TGTGCCAGCAGCCCACAAATCGGGACAGGGCCCTACGAGCAGTACTTC. It specifies CASSPQIGTGPYEQYF.

This clone occurred once. V is TRBV21-1 and J is TRBJ1-5; the listed D gene, TRBD1, was not tested against the DNA. TRBV21-1 is flagged as a pseudogene. The CDR3 consists of 16 residues. DNA for the CDR3: TGTGCCAGCAGGAAAGGACAGCAAACGAGCAATCAGCCCCAGCATTTT. Translation: CASRKGQQTSNQPQHF.

V is TRBV3-1 (or the pseudogene TRBV3-2) and J is TRBJ1-1; TRBD1 is a possible D gene (6 bases). The germline V and J ends were trimmed by 4 bases and 4 bases, with 10 bases remaining between them. This CDR3 region has 13 residues. Germline values: CDR1 LGHDT, CDR2 YNNKEL (reference sequence). The CDR3 nucleotides read TGTGCCAGCAGCCCCGGGGGGGCCACTGAAGCTTTCTTT. This gives the protein CASSPGGATEAFF.

The chain is built from TRBV19 and TRBJ1-1; D might be TRBD1 (6 bases). The V gene lost 3 bases and the J gene lost 6 bases, with 17 bases spanning the gap. Per the germline V gene, CDR1 is LNHDA and CDR2 is SQIVND (reference sequence). The CDR3 is made up of 15 amino acids. The DNA for the CDR3 is TGTGCCAGTAGTATGGGTGGGGGCCAGGAGGCTGAAGCTTTCTTT. Encoded protein: CASSMGGGQEAEAFF.

The chain links TRBV4-2 to TRBJ2-7; tentative D call: TRBD2 (5 bases). This CDR3 region has 16 residues. Trimming took 1 base from V and 2 from J, leaving 15 bases between them. Germline CDR1 LGHNA, CDR2 YNFKEQ. CDR3 DNA: TGTGCCAGCAGCCAAGGCACCCGGACTCCTCCCTACGAGCAGTACTTC. Translating it yields CASSQGTRTPPYEQYF.

This clone appeared a few times. This chain links TRBV28 with TRBJ1-2; a possible D gene is TRBD1 (6 bases). The CDR3 is 15 amino acids. Germline CDR1 and CDR2: MDHEN and SYDVKM. Trimming stripped 4 bases from V and 0 bases from J, with 12 bases between. The DNA for the CDR3 is TGTGCCAGCAGTTCTCCTCGGACAGCTAACTATGGCTACACCTTC. Its translation: CASSSPRTANYGYTF.

This chain uses TRBV7-9 with TRBJ1-1, with unresolved D. Germline values: CDR1 SEHNR, CDR2 FQNEAQ (reference sequence). The CDR3 runs to 11 residues. Trimming cost V 6 bases and J 11 bases, with 13 bases left between them. CDR3 amino acids: CASSSPAGAFF. CDR3 DNA sequence: TGTGCCAGCAGTTCCCCCGCCGGGGCTTTCTTT.

CDR3 nucleotides: TGCAGCGTTGTGGGGACAGGTACTGGGAACACCGGGGAGCTGTTTTTT. Translating gives CSVVGTGTGNTGELFF. The J gene is TRBJ2-2, the V gene TRBV29-1; TRBD1 matches 8 bases. The CDR3 runs to 16 residues. The germline V gene encodes CDR1 SQVTM and CDR2 ANQGSEA. The J segment lost 1 base and the V segment lost 4 bases, leaving 8 bases of the junction unmatched.

The gene calls are TRBV28 and TRBJ1-2; TRBD1 agrees at 10 bases. The CDR3 consists of 13 residues. J gave up 7 bases and V 6 bases, and 5 bases lay outside the gene matches. CDR1 and CDR2 (germline): MDHEN, SYDVKM. CDR3 region: CASRQTGGGGYTF. The DNA for the CDR3 is TGTGCCAGCAGGCAGACAGGGGGCGGTGGCTACACCTTC.

The chain links TRBV13 to TRBJ1-1; unclear D gene. V lost 5 bases to trimming and J lost 1 base, with 14 bases between them. Germline V CDR1 and CDR2: PRHDT, FYEKMQ (reference sequence). The CDR3 loop spans 15 amino acids. CDR3 in DNA: TGTGCCAGCAGCCCCAGTGGGGAGGGGAACACTGAAGCTTTCTTT. Its protein is CASSPSGEGNTEAFF. The variable domain in full, completed from reference TRBV13 and TRBJ1-1, reads AAGVIQSPRHLIKEKRETATLKCYPIPRHDTVYWYQQGPGQDPQFLISFYEKMQSDKGSIPDRFSAQQFSDYHSELNMSSLELGDSALYFCASSPSGEGNTEAFFGQGTRLTVV.

The chain uses TRBV4-1 and TRBJ1-2; maybe TRBD1 (5 bases). CDR1 MGHRA and CDR2 YSYEKL come from the germline V gene. This CDR3 has 15 residues. V lost 4 bases and J 5 bases, leaving 17 bases between the germline ends. CDR3 in DNA: TGCGCCAGCAGCCTCGAAGACAGTCCCTTATATGGCTACACCTTC. This sequence encodes CASSLEDSPLYGYTF.

This rearrangement joins TRBV27 to TRBJ2-7; 10 nucleotides line up with TRBD1. After removal of 4 bases from V and 4 bases from J, the junction contained 4 bases not matched to a gene. The germline CDR1 and CDR2 sequences are MNHEY and SMNVEV (reference sequence). The CDR3 length is 14 residues. This chain's CDR3 is CASSYRDRGYEQYF. The DNA for the CDR3 is TGTGCCAGCAGTTACCGGGACAGGGGTTACGAGCAGTACTTC.

The chain carries TRBV28 and TRBJ1-1, with D possibly TRBD1 on 6 matching bases. The germline V gene encodes CDR1 MDHEN and CDR2 SYDVKM. With 7 bases removed from V and 8 bases from J, the gap between germline ends came to 17 bases. The CDR3 is made up of 13 amino acids. The CDR3 coding sequence is TGTGCCAGCAATATCAGGGGCTCCCCAGAAGCTTTCTTT. Residues: CASNIRGSPEAFF. The full variable domain, with the rest looked up from reference TRBV28 and TRBJ1-1, is DVKVTQSSRYLVKRTGEKVFLECVQDMDHENMFWYRQDPGLGLRLIYFSYDVKMKEKGDIPEGYSVSREKKERFSLILESASTNQTSMYLCASNIRGSPEAFFGQGTRLTVV.